These 29 T cell receptor beta chains were all obtained from the same sample, sequenced in a study of tumor-infiltrating lymphocytes in glioblastoma multiforme. Multiple V-beta primers and a C-beta primer amplified TCRB from RNA. TCRdb reprocessed the multiplex PCR reads via MiXCR and lists one record per CDR3 protein. This repertoire shows around 15,000 distinct CDR3 sequences, roughly 70% found once; its top ten account for 40% to 55%. Sequencing was carried out using brain tumor tissue. These TCRs come from a male donor with glioblastoma.

The V call is TRBV6-5, the J call TRBJ1-2; the match to TRBD1 covers 8 bases. This CDR3 region has 13 residues. Germline V lookup: CDR1 MNHEY, CDR2 SVGAGI. J lost 8 bases, V lost 5 bases, and 7 bases had no gene match. The CDR3 DNA reads as TGTGCCAGCAGTACCACAGGGGGTCAGGGCTACACCTTC. Amino acid sequence: CASSTTGGQGYTF.

The V call is TRBV20-1, the J call TRBJ2-7; TRBD2 matches at 9 bases. Germline CDR1 is DFQATT and CDR2 is SNEGSKA (reference sequence). Unmatched junction bases numbered 12, after V lost 6 bases and J lost 0 bases. The CDR3 loop spans 16 amino acids. The CDR3 DNA reads TGCAGTGCCATAAGGGCGGCTAGCGGGAACTCCTACGAGCAGTACTTC. Translation: CSAIRAASGNSYEQYF.

V gene TRBV5-4 combines with J gene TRBJ1-1; unclear D gene. The CDR3 covers 13 residues. Trimming cost V 0 bases and J 1 base, with 4 bases left between them. The germline V gene has CDR1 SGHNT and CDR2 YYREEE (reference sequence). This chain's CDR3 is CASSLAGNTEAFF. The CDR3 bases are TGTGCCAGCAGCTTGGCGGGGAACACTGAAGCTTTCTTT.

Comments on this clonotype: The final CDR3 position lacks the conserved phenylalanine or tryptophan, pointing to a likely read error. V gene TRBV11-2 combines with J gene TRBJ2-5; tentative D call: TRBD2 (5 bases). The CDR3 loop spans 15 amino acids. V lost 5 bases, J lost 8 bases, and 21 bases lay in between. Germline CDR1 SGHAT, CDR2 FQNNGV. CDR3 nucleotides: TGTGCCAGCAGCCCAGCCGCCCAGAAGAGGGTAACCCAGTACTTA. Its protein is CASSPAAQKRVTQYL.

As regards this clonotype: The conserved final phenylalanine or tryptophan is absent from the CDR3, which likely points to a read error. The chain recombines TRBV28 with TRBJ2-7, with a possible D match to TRBD2 (6 bases). There are 14 residues in the CDR3. Germline values: CDR1 MDHEN, CDR2 SYDVKM. V lost 5 bases to trimming and J lost 2 bases, with 13 bases between them. CDR3 sequence: CASSASSATYEQYL. CDR3 in DNA: TGTGCCAGCAGTGCCTCTAGCGCAACCTACGAGCAGTACCTC.

This clonotype occurred a few times. The CDR3 DNA sequence: TGCGCCAGCAGCCAGATTTCGACTGAAGCTTTCTTT. Translating it yields CASSQISTEAFF. This chain joins TRBV4-1 and TRBJ1-1, with D hard to call. The CDR3 is 12 amino acids. Looked up from germline, CDR1 is MGHRA and CDR2 is YSYEKL. V was shortened by 3 bases and J by 5 bases, with 7 bases between the two germline ends.

This rearrangement joins TRBV20-1 to TRBJ1-5; TRBD1 might be the D (5 bases). Germline V gene lookup returns CDR1 DFQATT and CDR2 SNEGSKA (reference sequence). The CDR3 sequence is 16 residues long. V dropped 1 base and J dropped 1 base, with 14 bases sitting between them. CDR3 sequence reads: CSARGWDSKSNQPQHF. The CDR3 coding sequence is TGCAGTGCTAGAGGTTGGGACTCCAAAAGCAATCAGCCCCAGCATTTT.

The chain is built from TRBV20-1 and TRBJ1-4; possibly TRBD1 for D (6 bases). Germline loops: CDR1 DFQATT, CDR2 SNEGSKA (reference sequence). This CDR3 spans 16 amino acids. V was cut by 1 base and J by 0 bases, with 12 bases left in between. The CDR3 region is CSARALRGATNEKLFF. DNA for the CDR3: TGCAGTGCTAGAGCGTTAAGGGGGGCAACTAATGAAAAACTGTTTTTT.

The genes are TRBV11-2 and TRBJ1-4; possible D gene TRBD1, 6 bases. In germline, CDR1 is SGHAT, CDR2 FQNNGV. The ends were cut back, 5 bases at V and 8 bases at J, with 15 bases in the middle. CDR3 length: 14 residues. CDR3 sequence reads: CASSIRRTAEKLFF. The CDR3, as DNA: TGTGCCAGCAGCATCAGACGGACAGCGGAAAAACTGTTTTTT.

This chain uses TRBV12-3 or TRBV12-4 with TRBJ1-3; D is unresolved. The V end was cut by 3 bases, the J end by 3 bases, with 6 bases between. This CDR3 has 13 residues. CDR3 in DNA: TGTGCCAGCAGTTTCGTCTTTGGAAACACCATATATTTT. Translation: CASSFVFGNTIYF.

This rearrangement joins TRBV5-4 to TRBJ1-2; D might be TRBD1 (5 bases). V gave up 0 bases and J gave up 8 bases, with 23 bases separating them. The length of the CDR3 is 17 residues. Germline CDR1 SGHNT, CDR2 YYREEE (reference sequence). The CDR3 loop reads CASSLDSGRALTMGYTF. CDR3 sequence (DNA): TGTGCCAGCAGCTTGGATTCAGGGAGAGCCCTAACTATGGGCTACACCTTC.

Comments on this clonotype: A much larger clone lies a single base off, so this may be a read error. V and J are TRBV5-6 and TRBJ2-1; 7 nucleotides align to TRBD1. The CDR3 contains 15 residues. Germline CDR1 reads SGHDT; CDR2 reads YYEEEE. CDR3 amino acids: CVSSLGQSSYNEQFF. CDR3 nucleotides: TGTGTCAGCAGCTTGGGACAGAGCTCCTACAATGAGCAGTTCTTC.

V and J are TRBV29-1 and TRBJ2-2; TRBD2 matches at 11 bases. The trim removed 1 base at V and 2 bases at J, leaving 3 bases unmatched. Germline lookup yields CDR1 SQVTM and CDR2 ANQGSEA. CDR3 length: 16 amino acids. CDR3 nucleotide sequence: TGCAGCGTTGAAGTGGGGACTAGCGGTAACACCGGGGAGCTGTTTTTT. This gives the protein CSVEVGTSGNTGELFF.

Worth noting for this clonotype: This is likely a read error, given that the CDR3 carries no conserved phenylalanine or tryptophan at its end. The V and J genes are TRBV13 and TRBJ2-7; 7 nucleotides line up with TRBD2. Germline-derived CDR1 and CDR2 are PRHDT and FYEKMQ (reference sequence). This CDR3 has 15 residues. This chain's CDR3 is CASRIGLVPPYDQYI. The CDR3 DNA reads as TGTGCCAGCAGGATCGGACTAGTCCCCCCCTACGATCAGTACATC.

On this clonotype itself: A junction end diverges from the germline sequence, so it may reflect a read error. V gene TRBV7-8 combines with J gene TRBJ2-1, with a possible D match to TRBD2 (5 bases). The V gene's germline CDR1 is SGHVS and CDR2 FQNEAQ. The CDR3 contains 14 residues. The CDR3 nucleotides read TGCGCCAGCAGCATAACTGGGAGCCTGGATGGGCAGTTCTTC. This codes for CASSITGSLDGQFF.

Notes on this clonotype: One end of the junction does not line up with germline, which may come from a read error. V and J are TRBV11-2 and TRBJ1-5; D may be TRBD1 (6 bases). Germline V gene lookup returns CDR1 SGHAT and CDR2 FQNNGV. The CDR3 covers 13 residues. CDR3 amino acids: CAISLLVDSNQHF. The CDR3 DNA reads TGTGCCATCAGCTTACTGGTGGACAGTAACCAGCATTTT.

The sample holds a few counts of this clonotype. This is likely a read error, given that the CDR3 carries no conserved phenylalanine or tryptophan at its end. The CDR3 loop reads CTSSPSSGSAKNEQFL. CDR3 nucleotide sequence: TGTACCAGCAGCCCGTCTAGCGGGAGCGCAAAGAATGAGCAGTTCCTC. The V gene is TRBV7-9, the J gene TRBJ2-1, with 10 bases aligning to TRBD2. CDR3 length: 16 residues. Per germline, CDR1 SEHNR and CDR2 FQNEAQ (reference sequence).

This clonotype occurred a few times. Germline and junction disagree at one end, which may indicate a read error. The chain employs TRBV14 and TRBJ2-1; no clear D gene. The CDR3 runs to 14 residues. CDR1 and CDR2 from the germline V gene are SGHDN and FVKESK. DNA of the CDR3: TGTGCCAGCAGCAAAGATGTGCGTTACAATGAGGAGTTCTTC. It is translated as CASSKDVRYNEEFF.

The V gene is TRBV6-1, the J gene TRBJ2-2; 9 positions match TRBD1. This CDR3 is 16 amino acids long. Germline assignment: CDR1 MNHNS and CDR2 SASEGT. The V segment lost 3 bases and the J segment 6 bases; nucleotides outside the gene matches: 8. The CDR3 sequence: CASSDGQGLGAGELFF. The CDR3 DNA reads TGTGCCAGCAGTGATGGACAGGGGTTGGGTGCCGGGGAGCTGTTTTTT.

In its sample, this clonotype was seen once. A read error may account for a junction end that differs from germline. The chain links TRBV20-1 to TRBJ1-6, with D perhaps TRBD1 (5 bases). Germline CDR1 reads DFQATT; CDR2 reads SNEGSKA (reference sequence). The CDR3 extends over 15 amino acids. The DNA for the CDR3 is TGTAATGCTAGAGACCGGATGGGGCAGAATTCACCCCTCCTCTTT. Protein product: CNARDRMGQNSPLLF.

This clonotype occurred once. The chain uses TRBV10-2 and TRBJ2-5; 7 bases align to TRBD2. This CDR3 region has 17 residues. CDR1 is WSHSY, CDR2 SAAADI, per germline. Germline trimming cut 6 bases from V and 7 bases from J; bases unmatched to any gene: 20. CDR3 nucleotide sequence: TGCGCCAGCAGGGGGAGAACTGGACTCATCTCGGGGGGGACCCAGTACTTC. Translation: CASRGRTGLISGGTQYF.

For this clonotype: The junction and the germline gene differ at one end; a read error may be behind it. This sequence joins TRBV4-1 and TRBJ2-1, with 8 bases matching TRBD2. This CDR3 has 17 amino acids. Germline CDR1 and CDR2: MGHRA and YSYEKL. CDR3 region: CASSQKKREGLRNEKFF. Here the CDR3 DNA reads TGCGCCAGCAGCCAAAAGAAACGGGAGGGCCTCCGGAATGAGAAGTTCTTC.

Details on this clonotype: The junction departs from germline at one end; a sequencing error may be responsible. The V call is TRBV5-4, the J call TRBJ2-3; 7 nucleotides agree with TRBD1. Germline V lookup: CDR1 SGHNT, CDR2 YYREEE (reference sequence). The CDR3 spans 14 residues. The CDR3 here is CASSADRESDTQCF. In DNA form, the CDR3 reads TGTGCCAGCAGCGCAGACAGGGAATCAGATACGCAGTGTTTT. Complete variable domain (other parts from reference TRBV5-4 and TRBJ2-3): ETGVTQSPTHLIKTRGQQVTLRCSSQSGHNTVSWYQQALGQGPQFIFQYYREEENGRGNFPPRFSGLQFPNYSSELNVNALELDDSALYLCASSADRESDTQCFGPGTRLTVL.

CDR3: CASSYSSGGVGIQYF. The CDR3 coding sequence is TGTGCCAGCAGTTACAGCTCAGGGGGCGTAGGTATTCAGTACTTC. The chain recombines TRBV6-5 with TRBJ2-4; 8 positions match TRBD1. CDR1 and CDR2 (germline): MNHEY, SVGAGI. The CDR3 sequence is 15 residues long. V was clipped by 2 bases and J by 10 bases; unmatched bases: 10.

A note on this clonotype: Because the CDR3 is missing its conserved closing phenylalanine or tryptophan, this is likely a read error. J is TRBJ2-1 and V is TRBV11-2; D is ambiguous. CDR1 and CDR2 from the germline V gene are SGHAT and FQNNGV. V shed 1 base and J shed 1 base, with 11 bases lying between them. The CDR3 is made up of 16 amino acids. CDR3 coding DNA: TGTGCCAGCAGCTTAGCGGGTGGGATATCCTACAATGAGCAGTTCTGC. Translating gives CASSLAGGISYNEQFC.

A remark on this clonotype: No conserved phenylalanine or tryptophan is present at the end of the CDR3, so a read error is the likely explanation. No DNA is shown, since the ends of the CDR3 on it are uncertain; the CDR3 is the one TCRdb lists. This chain joins TRBV29-1 and TRBJ1-6; the table's D call of TRBD1 was not tested on the DNA. CDR1 is SQVTM and CDR2 is ANQGSEA in the germline V gene. The CDR3 comprises 13 residues, both ends counted. This CDR3 is CSVARDRESPFHS.

On this clonotype: The junction does not match germline at one end; this may be a read error. The genes are TRBV6-5 and TRBJ1-1; tentative D call: TRBD1 (5 bases). The CDR3 loop spans 14 amino acids. Germline V gene sequence: CDR1 MNHEY, CDR2 SVGAGI. Written as DNA, the CDR3 is TGTGCCAGCTCGATGGGGGGTGTGAATACTGAAGCTTTCTTT. It encodes CASSMGGVNTEAFF.

V gene TRBV10-3 combines with J gene TRBJ2-2; D is undetermined. V was pared by 2 bases and J by 3 bases, with 1 base between. CDR1 is ENHRY, CDR2 SYGVKD, per germline. This CDR3 region has 12 residues. The CDR3 region has the DNA TGTGCCATCAGTGAGGACACCGGGGAGCTGTTTTTT. Protein: CAISEDTGELFF.

This clonotype has a handful of counts. J is TRBJ1-2 and V is TRBV29-1, with 7 bases lining up with TRBD1. The CDR3 covers 13 residues. CDR1 and CDR2 from the germline V gene are SQVTM and ANQGSEA. Germline trimming cut 5 bases from V and 6 bases from J; bases unmatched to any gene: 9. The CDR3 region is CSVFLGTADGYTF. The DNA for the CDR3 is TGCAGCGTTTTCCTAGGGACAGCGGATGGCTACACCTTC.